The clone carrying this TCR beta chain has a count of ten or more. Its target is not known. The germline V gene has CDR1 KGHDR and CDR2 SFDVKD. The CDR3 is 14 amino acids. With 4 bases clipped from V and 1 base from J, the junction kept 1 base outside the gene matches. This sample's RNA came from whole unsorted tissue. The normal lung tissue was taken more than 3 cm from the tumor edge. This sample stems from a study of tumor and adjacent non-tumor tissue in lung cancer. Broader study findings: Top 100 clones took a larger repertoire share in normal lung. Compared with tumor, normal lung showed significantly lower TCR diversity.

The library came from three nested PCR rounds adapted from ARM-PCR protocols. TCRdb processed the multiplex PCR reads anew with MiXCR; each CDR3 protein has one entry. Of fewer than 45,000 distinct CDR3 sequences listed, roughly 60% are singletons. The chain combines TRBV24-1 with TRBJ2-7, with TRBD1 matching 9 bases. The sample comprised distant non-tumor lung tissue. The sequence was collected from a middle-aged woman with non-small cell lung cancer. The chain's CDR3 is CATSEGQGSYEQYF. In DNA form, the CDR3 reads TGTGCCACCAGTGAGGGACAGGGATCCTACGAGCAGTACTTC.